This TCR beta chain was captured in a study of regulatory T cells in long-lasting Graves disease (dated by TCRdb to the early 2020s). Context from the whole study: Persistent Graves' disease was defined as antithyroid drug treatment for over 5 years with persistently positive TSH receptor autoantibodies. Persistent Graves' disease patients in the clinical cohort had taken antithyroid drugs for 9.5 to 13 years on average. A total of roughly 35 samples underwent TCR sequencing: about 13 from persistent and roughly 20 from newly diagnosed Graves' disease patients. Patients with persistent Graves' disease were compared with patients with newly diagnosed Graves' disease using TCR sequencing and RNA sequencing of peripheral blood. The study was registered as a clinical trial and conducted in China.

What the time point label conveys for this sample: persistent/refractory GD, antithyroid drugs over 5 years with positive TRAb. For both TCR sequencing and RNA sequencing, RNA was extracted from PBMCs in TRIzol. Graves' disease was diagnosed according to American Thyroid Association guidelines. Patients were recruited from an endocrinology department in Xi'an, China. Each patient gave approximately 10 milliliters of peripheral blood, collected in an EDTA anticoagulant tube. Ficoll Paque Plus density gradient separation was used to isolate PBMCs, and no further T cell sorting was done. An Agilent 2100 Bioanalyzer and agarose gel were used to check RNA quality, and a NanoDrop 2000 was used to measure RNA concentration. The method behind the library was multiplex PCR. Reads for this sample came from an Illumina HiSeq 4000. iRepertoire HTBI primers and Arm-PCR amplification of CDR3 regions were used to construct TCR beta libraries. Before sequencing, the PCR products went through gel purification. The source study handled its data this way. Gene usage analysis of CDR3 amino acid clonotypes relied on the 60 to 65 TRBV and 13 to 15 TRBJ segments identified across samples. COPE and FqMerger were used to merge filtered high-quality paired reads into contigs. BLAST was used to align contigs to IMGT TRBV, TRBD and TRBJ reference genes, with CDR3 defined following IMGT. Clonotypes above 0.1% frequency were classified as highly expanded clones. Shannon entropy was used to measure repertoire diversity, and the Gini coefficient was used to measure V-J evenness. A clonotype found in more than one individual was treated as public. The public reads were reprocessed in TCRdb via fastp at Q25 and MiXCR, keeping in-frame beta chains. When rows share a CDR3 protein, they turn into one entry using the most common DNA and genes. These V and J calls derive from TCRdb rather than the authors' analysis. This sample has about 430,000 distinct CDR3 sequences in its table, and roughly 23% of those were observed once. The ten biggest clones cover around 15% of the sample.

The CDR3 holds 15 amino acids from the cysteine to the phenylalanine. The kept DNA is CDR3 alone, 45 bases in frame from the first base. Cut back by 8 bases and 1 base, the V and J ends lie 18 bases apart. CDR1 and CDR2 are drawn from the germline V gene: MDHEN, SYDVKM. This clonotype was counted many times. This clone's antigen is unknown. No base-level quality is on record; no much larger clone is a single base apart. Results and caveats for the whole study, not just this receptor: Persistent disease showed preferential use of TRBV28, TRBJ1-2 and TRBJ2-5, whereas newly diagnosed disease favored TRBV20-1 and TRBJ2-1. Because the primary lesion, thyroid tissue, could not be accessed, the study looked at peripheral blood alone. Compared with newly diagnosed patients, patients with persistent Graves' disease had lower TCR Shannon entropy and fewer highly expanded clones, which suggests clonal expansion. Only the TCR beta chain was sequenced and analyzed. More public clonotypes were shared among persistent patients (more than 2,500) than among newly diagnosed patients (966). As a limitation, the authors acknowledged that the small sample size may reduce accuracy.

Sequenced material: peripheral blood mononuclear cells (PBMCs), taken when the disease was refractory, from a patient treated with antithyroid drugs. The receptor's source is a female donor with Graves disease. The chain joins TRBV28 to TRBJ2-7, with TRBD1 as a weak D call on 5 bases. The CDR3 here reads CASSATATGSYEQYF. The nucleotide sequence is TGTGCCAGCTCGGCGACAGCCACTGGGTCCTACGAGCAGTACTTC.